This TCR beta chain derives from a study of shared clonotypes between healthy human individuals. General study findings and limits: Owing to a small donor count, the genetic and exposure-history diversity represented was limited.

The CDR3 is 15 residues long. V gave up 1 base and J gave up 1 base, with 11 bases separating them. Germline CDR1 SEHNR, CDR2 FQNEAQ (reference sequence). Sequencing used immunoSEQ multiplex PCR; TCRdb keeps in-frame clones, though not all of them. The sample yields fewer than 800,000 clones, roughly 94% seen once. CD45RO-negative CD8 cells positively selected for CCR7 made up the naive population, which excluded terminally differentiated effector memory CD45RA+ cells. On this clone: Its antigen is unknown.

This clonotype was obtained from a man aged 25 to 45 in good health. The genes are TRBV7-9 and TRBJ2-7; maybe TRBD2 (5 bases). Sequenced: naive CD8+ T cells sorted from blood. Here the CDR3 DNA reads TGTGCCAGCAGCTTAGTTTCCGCGGGTTCCTACGAGCAGTACTTC. Its protein is CASSLVSAGSYEQYF.